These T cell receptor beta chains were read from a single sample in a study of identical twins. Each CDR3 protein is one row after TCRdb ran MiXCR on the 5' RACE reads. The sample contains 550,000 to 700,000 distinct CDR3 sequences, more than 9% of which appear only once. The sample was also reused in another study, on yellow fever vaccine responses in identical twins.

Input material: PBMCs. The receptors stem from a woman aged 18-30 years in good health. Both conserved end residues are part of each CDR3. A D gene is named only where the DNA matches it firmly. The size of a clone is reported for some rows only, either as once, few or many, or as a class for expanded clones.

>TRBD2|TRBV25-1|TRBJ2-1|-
CASSGPPTAGGGHYNEQFF
TGTGCCAGCAGTGGCCCCCCCACAGCGGGAGGCGGACACTACAATGAGCAGTTCTTC
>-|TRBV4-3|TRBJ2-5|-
CASSQGGRGLGETQYF
TGCGCCAGCAGCCAGGGGGGTAGGGGGTTAGGAGAGACCCAGTACTTC
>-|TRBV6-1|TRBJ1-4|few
CASSDGSANEKLFF
TGTGCCAGCAGTGATGGGAGCGCTAATGAAAAACTGTTTTTT
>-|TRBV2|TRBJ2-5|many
CASSGGRTQETQYF
TGTGCCAGCAGTGGTGGAAGAACCCAAGAGACCCAGTACTTC
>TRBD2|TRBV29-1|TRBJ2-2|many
CSAGTSGTGELFF
TGCAGCGCCGGGACTAGCGGGACCGGGGAGCTGTTTTTT
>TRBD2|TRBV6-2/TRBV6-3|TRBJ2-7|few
CATEDRPGTSAYEQYF
TGTGCCACCGAGGACCGGCCCGGGACTAGCGCCTACGAGCAGTACTTC
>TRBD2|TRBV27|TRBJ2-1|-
CASSGPGLGVNEQFF
TGTGCCAGCAGCGGGCCGGGACTAGGGGTTAATGAGCAGTTCTTC
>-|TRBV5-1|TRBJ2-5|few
CASSLQYVKETQYF
TGCGCCAGCAGCTTGCAGTACGTGAAAGAGACCCAGTACTTC
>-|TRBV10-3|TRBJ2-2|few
CAISGGRASGELFF
TGTGCCATCAGTGGAGGCAGGGCGTCCGGGGAGCTGTTTTTT
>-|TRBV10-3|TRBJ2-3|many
CAISGQPTDTQYF
TGTGCCATCAGTGGACAGCCCACAGATACGCAGTATTTT
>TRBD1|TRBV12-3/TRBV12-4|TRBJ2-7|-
CAFSLQTGGTGVSYEQYF
TGTGCCTTCAGTCTGCAAACCGGGGGGACAGGGGTGTCCTACGAGCAGTACTTC
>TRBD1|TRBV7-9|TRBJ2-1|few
CASSLGDRVNEQFF
TGTGCCAGCAGCTTGGGCGACAGGGTCAATGAGCAGTTCTTC
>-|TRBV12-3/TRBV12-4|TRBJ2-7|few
CASSPVQIVYEQYF
TGTGCCAGCAGCCCCGTTCAGATAGTCTACGAGCAGTACTTC
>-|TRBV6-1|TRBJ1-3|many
CASRRELSGNTIYF
TGTGCCAGCCGGCGGGAGTTATCTGGAAACACCATATATTTT
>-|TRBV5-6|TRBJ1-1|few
CASSLISGARDEAFF
TGTGCCAGCAGCTTGATATCTGGGGCGCGGGATGAAGCTTTCTTT
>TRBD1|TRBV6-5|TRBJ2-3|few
CASSFPGQGGISDTQYF
TGTGCCAGCAGTTTTCCGGGACAGGGGGGCATATCGGATACGCAGTATTTT
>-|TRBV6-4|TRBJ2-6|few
CASSDSGGSGANVLTF
TGTGCCAGCAGTGACTCGGGGGGCTCTGGGGCCAACGTCCTGACTTTC
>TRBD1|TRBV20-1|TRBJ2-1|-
CSARAGGYNEQFF
TGCAGTGCTAGAGCAGGGGGCTACAATGAGCAGTTCTTC
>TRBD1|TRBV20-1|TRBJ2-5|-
CSARDPGQPFSETQYF
TGCAGTGCTAGAGACCCGGGACAGCCTTTTTCTGAGACCCAGTACTTC
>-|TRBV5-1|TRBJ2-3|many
CASGPRVISTDTQYF
TGCGCCAGCGGCCCCCGCGTGATAAGCACAGATACGCAGTATTTT
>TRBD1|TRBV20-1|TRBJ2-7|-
CSARTIRGTYEQYF
TGCAGTGCTCGCACAATCAGGGGGACCTACGAGCAGTACTTC
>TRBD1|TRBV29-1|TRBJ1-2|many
CSVQGANYGYTF
TGCAGCGTTCAGGGGGCTAACTATGGCTACACCTTC
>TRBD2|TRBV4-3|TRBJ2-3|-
CASSQILAGVSDTQYF
TGCGCCAGCAGCCAAATTTTAGCGGGAGTCTCAGATACGCAGTATTTT
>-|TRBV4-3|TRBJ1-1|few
CASSQDLGQRNTEAFF
TGCGCCAGCAGCCAAGATCTTGGCCAGAGGAACACTGAAGCTTTCTTT
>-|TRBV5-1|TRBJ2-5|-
CASSLGTPETQYF
TGCGCCAGCAGCCTAGGGACACCAGAGACCCAGTACTTC
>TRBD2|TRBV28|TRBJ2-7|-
CASSYRLAGEYEQYF
TGTGCCAGCAGTTATCGACTAGCGGGGGAATACGAGCAGTACTTC
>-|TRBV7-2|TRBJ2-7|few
CASSATGSSYEQYF
TGTGCCAGCAGCGCCACAGGGAGCTCCTACGAGCAGTACTTC
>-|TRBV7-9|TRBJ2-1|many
CASSLLAGGNHNEQFF
TGTGCCAGCAGCTTATTGGCCGGCGGGAACCACAATGAGCAGTTCTTC
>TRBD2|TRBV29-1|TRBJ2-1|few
CSVPTTSGRTVEQFF
TGCAGCGTCCCTACGACTAGCGGGAGGACGGTTGAGCAGTTCTTC
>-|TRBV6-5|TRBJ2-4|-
CASRGQRNIQYF
TGTGCCAGCAGGGGCCAGAGAAACATTCAGTACTTC
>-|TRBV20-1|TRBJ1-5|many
CSAGLNSNQPQHF
TGCAGTGCCGGACTGAATAGCAATCAGCCCCAGCATTTT
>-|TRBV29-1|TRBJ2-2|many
CSGRERANTGELFF
TGCAGCGGGAGGGAGCGGGCAAACACCGGGGAGCTGTTTTTT
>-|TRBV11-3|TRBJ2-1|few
CASSTTDYNEQFF
TGTGCCAGCAGCACGACAGATTACAATGAGCAGTTCTTC
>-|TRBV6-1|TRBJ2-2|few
CASSPWGVNTGELFF
TGTGCCAGCAGCCCATGGGGAGTGAACACCGGGGAGCTGTTTTTT
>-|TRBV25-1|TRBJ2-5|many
CASSESPRRRVVTQETQYF
TGTGCCAGCAGTGAATCCCCCCGACGAAGGGTTGTTACCCAAGAGACCCAGTACTTC
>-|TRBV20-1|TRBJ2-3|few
CSATDISIADTQYF
TGCAGTGCAACCGACATCTCGATCGCCGATACGCAGTATTTT
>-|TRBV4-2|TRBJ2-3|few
CASSPVVQGGDTQYF
TGTGCCAGCAGCCCGGTCGTGCAGGGTGGAGATACGCAGTATTTT
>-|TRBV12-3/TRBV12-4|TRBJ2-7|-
CASSLRSSFYEQYF
TGTGCCAGCAGTTTGAGGTCTAGCTTCTACGAGCAGTACTTC
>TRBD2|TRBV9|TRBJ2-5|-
CASSLSWREAQETQYF
TGTGCCAGCAGCCTCTCTTGGCGGGAGGCCCAAGAGACCCAGTACTTC
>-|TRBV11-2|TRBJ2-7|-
CASSRNLRGDEQYF
TGTGCCAGCAGCCGAAACCTGAGGGGGGACGAGCAGTACTTC
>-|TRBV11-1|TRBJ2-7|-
CASSFGGRSGLKQYEQYF
TGTGCCAGCAGCTTCGGGGGGCGCAGTGGTTTAAAGCAATACGAGCAGTACTTC
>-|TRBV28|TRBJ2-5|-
CASSPSTKGRETQYF
TGTGCCAGCAGTCCTTCCACCAAGGGGCGGGAGACCCAGTACTTC
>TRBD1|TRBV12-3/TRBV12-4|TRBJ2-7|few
CASSRSTGRSYEQYF
TGTGCCAGCAGCCGATCGACAGGGAGATCCTACGAGCAGTACTTC
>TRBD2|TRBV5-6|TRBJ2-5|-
CASSLALLAGAETQYF
TGTGCCAGCAGCTTGGCGTTACTAGCGGGAGCGGAGACCCAGTACTTC
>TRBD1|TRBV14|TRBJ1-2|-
CASSHWDRDFYGYTF
TGTGCCAGCAGCCATTGGGACAGGGATTTCTATGGCTACACCTTC
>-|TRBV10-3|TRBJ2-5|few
CAISESGGEQETQYF
TGTGCCATCAGTGAGTCCGGGGGAGAACAAGAGACCCAGTACTTC
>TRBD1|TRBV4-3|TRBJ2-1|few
CASSQRPGQSYNEQFF
TGCGCCAGCAGCCAGAGGCCGGGACAGTCCTACAATGAGCAGTTCTTC
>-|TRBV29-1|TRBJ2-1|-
CSVARFSYNEQFF
TGCAGCGTTGCCCGTTTCTCCTACAATGAGCAGTTCTTC
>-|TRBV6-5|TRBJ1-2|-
CASSYSSEATLYGYTF
TGTGCCAGCAGTTACTCGAGCGAAGCAACCTTATATGGCTACACCTTC
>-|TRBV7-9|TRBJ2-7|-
CASSPRDAPYEQYF
TGTGCCAGCAGCCCACGGGACGCACCATACGAGCAGTACTTC
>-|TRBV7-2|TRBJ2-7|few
CASSLGRGIYEQYF
TGTGCCAGCAGCTTGGGCAGGGGTATATACGAGCAGTACTTC
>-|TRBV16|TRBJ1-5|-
CASSQLFLEPQHF
TGTGCCAGCAGCCAATTGTTCTTGGAGCCCCAGCATTTT
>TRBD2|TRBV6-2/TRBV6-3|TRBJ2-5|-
CASSVGGNQETQYF
TGTGCCAGCAGTGTCGGGGGGAACCAAGAGACCCAGTACTTC
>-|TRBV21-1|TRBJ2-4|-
CASRRNIQYF
TGTGCCAGCAGACGGAACATTCAGTACTTC
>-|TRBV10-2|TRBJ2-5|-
CATGGVAPGQETQYF
TGCGCCACCGGAGGGGTGGCGCCTGGCCAAGAGACCCAGTACTTC
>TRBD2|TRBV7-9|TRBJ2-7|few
CASSDPRGGPEDYEQYF
TGTGCCAGCAGCGATCCCCGCGGGGGGCCGGAGGACTACGAGCAGTACTTC
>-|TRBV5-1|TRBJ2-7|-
CASSRGLYEEDEQYF
TGCGCCAGCAGCCGTGGACTATATGAGGAGGACGAGCAGTACTTC